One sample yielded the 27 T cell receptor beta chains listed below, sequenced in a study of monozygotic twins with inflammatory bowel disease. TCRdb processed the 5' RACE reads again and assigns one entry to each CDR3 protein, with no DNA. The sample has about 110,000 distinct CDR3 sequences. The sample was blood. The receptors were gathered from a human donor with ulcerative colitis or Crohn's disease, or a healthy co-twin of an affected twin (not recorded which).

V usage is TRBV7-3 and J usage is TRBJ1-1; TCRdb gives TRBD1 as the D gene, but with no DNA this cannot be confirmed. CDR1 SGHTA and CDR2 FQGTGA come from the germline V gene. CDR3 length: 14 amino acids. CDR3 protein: CASSLTGGNTEAFF.

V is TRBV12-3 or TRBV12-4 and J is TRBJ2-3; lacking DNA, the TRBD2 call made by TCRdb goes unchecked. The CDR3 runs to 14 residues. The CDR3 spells CASSSGLDSDTQYF.

CDR3 sequence: CASSYFGDSRWNTEAFF. The chain links TRBV28 to TRBJ1-1; as DNA is missing, the TRBD1 call by TCRdb cannot be tested. CDR1 is MDHEN and CDR2 is SYDVKM in the germline V gene. The CDR3 sequence is 17 residues long.

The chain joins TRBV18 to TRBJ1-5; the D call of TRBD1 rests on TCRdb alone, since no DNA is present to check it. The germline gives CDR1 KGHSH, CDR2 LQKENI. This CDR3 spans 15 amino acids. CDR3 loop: CASSPGGQVNQPQHF.

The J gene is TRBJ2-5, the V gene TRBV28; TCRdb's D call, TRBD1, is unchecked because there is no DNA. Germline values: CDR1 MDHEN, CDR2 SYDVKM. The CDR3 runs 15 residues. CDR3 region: CASSSPPGRGETQYF.

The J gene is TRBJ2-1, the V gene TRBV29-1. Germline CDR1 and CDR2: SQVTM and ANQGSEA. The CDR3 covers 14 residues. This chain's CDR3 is CSALEGSSYNEQFF.

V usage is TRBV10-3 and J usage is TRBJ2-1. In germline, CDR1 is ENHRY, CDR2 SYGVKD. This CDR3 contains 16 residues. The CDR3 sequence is CAISEIWESSYNEQFF.

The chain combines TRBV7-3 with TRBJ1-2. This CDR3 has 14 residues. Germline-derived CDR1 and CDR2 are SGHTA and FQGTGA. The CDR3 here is CASSPTRPSEGYTF.

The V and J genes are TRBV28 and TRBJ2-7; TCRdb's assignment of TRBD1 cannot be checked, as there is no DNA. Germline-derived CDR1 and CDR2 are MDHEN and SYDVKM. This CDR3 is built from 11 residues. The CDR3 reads CASSWGYEQYF.

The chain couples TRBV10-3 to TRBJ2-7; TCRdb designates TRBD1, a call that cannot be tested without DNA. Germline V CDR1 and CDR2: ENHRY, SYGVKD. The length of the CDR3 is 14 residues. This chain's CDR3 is CAISPAGEAYEQYF.

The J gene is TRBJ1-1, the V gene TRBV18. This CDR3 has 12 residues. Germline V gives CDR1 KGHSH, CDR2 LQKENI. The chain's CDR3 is CASSLSQTEAFF.

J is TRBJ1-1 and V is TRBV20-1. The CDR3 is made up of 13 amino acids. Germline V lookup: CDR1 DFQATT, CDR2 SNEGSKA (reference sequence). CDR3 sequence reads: CSADEGMNTEAFF.

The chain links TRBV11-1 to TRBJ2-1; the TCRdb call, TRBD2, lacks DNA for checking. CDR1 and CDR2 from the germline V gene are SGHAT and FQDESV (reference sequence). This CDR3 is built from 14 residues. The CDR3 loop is CASSQGLARREQFF.

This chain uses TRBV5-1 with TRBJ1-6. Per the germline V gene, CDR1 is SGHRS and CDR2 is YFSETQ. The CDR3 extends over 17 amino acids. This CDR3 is CASSLGGGGASYSPLHF.

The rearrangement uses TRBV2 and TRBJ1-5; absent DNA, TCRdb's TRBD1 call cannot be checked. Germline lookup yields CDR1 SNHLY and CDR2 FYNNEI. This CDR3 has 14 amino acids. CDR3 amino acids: CASSDRQLNQPQHF.

Here the CDR3 reads CASSLEESYNSPLHF. This chain links TRBV5-1 with TRBJ1-6. The V gene's germline CDR1 is SGHRS and CDR2 YFSETQ. The CDR3 is made up of 15 amino acids.

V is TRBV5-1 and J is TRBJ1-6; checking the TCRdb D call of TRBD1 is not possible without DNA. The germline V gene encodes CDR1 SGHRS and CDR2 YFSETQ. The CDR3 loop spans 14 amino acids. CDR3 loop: CASSNDRGGSPLHF.

CDR3: CASSQGHSFYEQYF. The rearrangement joins TRBV4-2 to TRBJ2-7; TCRdb picks TRBD1, but there is no DNA to check that call. This CDR3 is 14 amino acids long. Germline V gene sequence: CDR1 LGHNA, CDR2 YNFKEQ.

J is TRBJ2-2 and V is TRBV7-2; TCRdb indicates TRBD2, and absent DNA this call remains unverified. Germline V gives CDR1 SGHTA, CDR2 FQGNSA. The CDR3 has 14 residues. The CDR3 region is CASSRSGRAGELFF.

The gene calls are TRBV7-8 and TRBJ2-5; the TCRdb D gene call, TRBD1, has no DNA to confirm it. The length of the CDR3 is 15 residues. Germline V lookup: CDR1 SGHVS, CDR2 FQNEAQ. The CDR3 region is CASSYIPGQQETQYF.

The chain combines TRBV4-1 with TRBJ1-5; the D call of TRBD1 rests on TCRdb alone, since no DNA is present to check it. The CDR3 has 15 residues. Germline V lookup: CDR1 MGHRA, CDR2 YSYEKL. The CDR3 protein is CAISPVRGSNQPQHF.

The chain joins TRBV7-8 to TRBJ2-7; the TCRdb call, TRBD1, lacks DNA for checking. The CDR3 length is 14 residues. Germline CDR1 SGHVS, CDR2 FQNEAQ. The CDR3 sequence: CASSSTGGGYEQYF.

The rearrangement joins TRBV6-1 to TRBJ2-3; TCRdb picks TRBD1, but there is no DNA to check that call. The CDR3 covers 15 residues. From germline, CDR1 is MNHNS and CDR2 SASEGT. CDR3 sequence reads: CASSESQGGTDTQYF.

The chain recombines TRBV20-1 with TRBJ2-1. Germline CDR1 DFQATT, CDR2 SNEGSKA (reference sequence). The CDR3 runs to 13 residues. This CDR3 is CSASLTPNNEQFF.

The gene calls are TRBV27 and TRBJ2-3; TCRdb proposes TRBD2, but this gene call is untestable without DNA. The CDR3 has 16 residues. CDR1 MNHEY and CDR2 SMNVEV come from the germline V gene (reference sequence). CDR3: CASSPNGGLLTDTQYF.

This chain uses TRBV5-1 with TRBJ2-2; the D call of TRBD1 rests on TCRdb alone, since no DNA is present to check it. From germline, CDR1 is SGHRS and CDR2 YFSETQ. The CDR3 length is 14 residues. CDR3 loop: CASSPGPNTGELFF.

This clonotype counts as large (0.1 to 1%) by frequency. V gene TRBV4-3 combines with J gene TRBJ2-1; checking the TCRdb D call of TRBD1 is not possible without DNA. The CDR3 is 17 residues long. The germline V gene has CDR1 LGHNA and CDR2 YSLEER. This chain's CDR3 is CASSQDSGTGGYNEQFF.